The 4 T cell receptor beta chains below were found in one sample sequenced in a study of CXCR3-negative and CXCR3-positive naive CD8 T cells. These TCRs' antigens remain unknown. Overall study results and limits: CXCR3-negative naive cells had less hydrophobic TRB CDR3s than did CXCR3-positive naive cells.

All TRB cDNA libraries came from 5' RACE performed with UMI labels. TCRdb reanalyzed the 5' RACE reads and collapses them to one entry per CDR3 protein, without DNA. This repertoire includes roughly 110,000 distinct CDR3 sequences. The sample comprised naive CXCR3+ CD8+ T cells from blood. Noted subset: CD45RO-CCR7+CD27+CD95- naive CD8+ T cells expressing CXCR3 (TNR3+). These TCRs come from a human donor in good health. Some clones in this sample may be carry-over from other donors' samples.

This chain joins TRBV29-1 and TRBJ2-7; no DNA is available, so the TRBD1 call from TCRdb remains unchecked. CDR1 is SQVTM and CDR2 is ANQGSEA in the germline V gene. This CDR3 is built from 12 residues. CDR3 residues: CSAFTGSYEQYF.

The chain has TRBV12-3 or TRBV12-4 and TRBJ2-5; the TRBD1 assignment by TCRdb is unverifiable without DNA. The CDR3 runs to 13 residues. The CDR3 sequence: CASTTDREETQYF.

The genes are TRBV7-3 and TRBJ1-1; the D gene TCRdb calls, TRBD1, cannot be checked with no DNA. The CDR3 consists of 20 residues. Germline values: CDR1 SGHTA, CDR2 FQGTGA. Here the CDR3 reads CASSLSSRYEGPGVYTEAFF.

The V gene is TRBV28, the J gene TRBJ2-3; TCRdb outputs TRBD1, but without DNA this stays unchecked. Germline V gene lookup returns CDR1 MDHEN and CDR2 SYDVKM. The CDR3 is 17 amino acids. The CDR3 protein is CASSSSRTGISTDTQYF.